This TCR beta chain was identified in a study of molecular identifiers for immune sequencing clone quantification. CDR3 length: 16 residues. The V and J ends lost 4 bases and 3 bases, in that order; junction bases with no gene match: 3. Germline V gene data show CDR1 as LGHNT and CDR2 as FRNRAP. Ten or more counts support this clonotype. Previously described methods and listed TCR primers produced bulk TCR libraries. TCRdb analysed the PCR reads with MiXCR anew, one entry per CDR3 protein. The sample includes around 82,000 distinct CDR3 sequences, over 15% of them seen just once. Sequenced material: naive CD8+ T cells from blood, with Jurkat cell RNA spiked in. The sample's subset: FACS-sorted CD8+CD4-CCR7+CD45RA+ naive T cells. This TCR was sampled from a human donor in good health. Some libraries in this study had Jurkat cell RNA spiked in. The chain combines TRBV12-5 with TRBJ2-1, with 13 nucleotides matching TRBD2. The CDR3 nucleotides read TGTGCTAGTGGTTGGACTAGCGGGAGCATCTACAATGAGCAGTTCTTC. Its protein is CASGWTSGSIYNEQFF.